This section outlines one T cell receptor beta chain sequence together with its context. This sample is part of a study of blood T cell repertoires in COVID-19. Turning to the study itself: Sample material is recorded as cDNA or gDNA derived from T cells, B-cell-depleted T cells, or PBMCs.

Assay used: immunoSEQ multiplex PCR; TCRdb lists only in-frame clones, some missing. The table has a few hundred thousand clones, 80% to 90% seen once. The CDR3 is 17 amino acids. V lost 4 bases and J lost 9, with 26 bases in between. Germline CDR1 is MDHEN and CDR2 is SYDVKM. This sequence originates from a woman between 40 and 55 years old with acute COVID-19. The rearrangement joins TRBV28 to TRBJ2-3; the D gene is possibly TRBD2 (5 bases). Sample: PBMCs or T cells enriched from blood (not recorded which). CDR3 sequence reads: CASSSKPYIKLAGTQYF. The CDR3, as DNA: TGTGCCAGCAGTTCAAAACCCTATATCAAACTGGCGGGCACGCAGTATTTT.